Below, one T cell receptor (beta chain) is given with its context. The CDR3 extends over 13 amino acids. The V end lost 2 bases, the J end lost 1 base, and 5 bases lay between the germline ends. The V gene's germline CDR1 is SEHNR and CDR2 FQNEAQ (reference sequence). The data were taken from a study of blood T cell repertoires in COVID-19. Across the whole study: From the United States, Italy and Spain came samples of acute and convalescent COVID-19. The cDNA or gDNA used as material had been derived from T cells, B-cell-depleted T cells, or PBMCs.

Methods used by the authors: How many nucleated cells were present was estimated from reference gene primer amplification. TCRdb's table, derived via immunoSEQ multiplex PCR, lists solely in-frame clones and lacks some. V and J calls and clone size are those listed in that table; D and trimming were worked out from the DNA. The repertoire holds roughly 15,000 clones, with roughly 92% as singletons. The rearrangement links TRBV7-9 to TRBJ1-1, with a weak D call TRBD1 (5 bases). The sequenced sample consisted of peripheral blood. This sequence originates from a human donor with active COVID-19. The donor label of this sample is uncertain. CDR3 loop: CASSLTGNTEAFF. In DNA form, the CDR3 reads TGTGCCAGCAGCTTAACAGGGAACACTGAAGCTTTCTTT.